Below, 2 T cell receptor beta chains from the same sample are listed, as sequenced in a study of T-cell reconstitution after alpha-beta-depleted transplantation in children. This sample's TCRbeta library carried unique molecular identifier barcodes. Each CDR3 protein is one row after TCRdb ran MiXCR on the PCR reads. The sample yields a few hundred thousand distinct CDR3 sequences, approximately 10% seen once. The source was PBMCs from the stem cell graft donor, collected from the stem cell graft. The receptors were gathered from a human donor who donated a stem cell graft to a child with acute lymphoblastic leukemia.

The V call is TRBV4-3, the J call TRBJ2-7, with TRBD2 identical over 8 bases. The ends lost 0 bases at V and 0 bases at J; junction bases unmatched: 4. Germline values: CDR1 LGHNA, CDR2 YSLEER. This CDR3 spans 16 amino acids. DNA for the CDR3: TGCGCCAGCAGCCAAGAAAATAGCGGGGTCTCCTACGAGCAGTACTTC. Protein product: CASSQENSGVSYEQYF.

This clonotype was recorded a few times. The chain combines TRBV5-1 with TRBJ2-3; D is perhaps TRBD1 (7 bases). Deletions cut 4 bases from V and 0 bases from J, with 15 bases between. The V gene's germline CDR1 is SGHRS and CDR2 YFSETQ. The CDR3 consists of 16 residues. This CDR3 is CASSAGQPRSTDTQYF. The CDR3 DNA follows: TGCGCCAGCAGCGCGGGACAGCCAAGGAGCACAGATACGCAGTATTTT.